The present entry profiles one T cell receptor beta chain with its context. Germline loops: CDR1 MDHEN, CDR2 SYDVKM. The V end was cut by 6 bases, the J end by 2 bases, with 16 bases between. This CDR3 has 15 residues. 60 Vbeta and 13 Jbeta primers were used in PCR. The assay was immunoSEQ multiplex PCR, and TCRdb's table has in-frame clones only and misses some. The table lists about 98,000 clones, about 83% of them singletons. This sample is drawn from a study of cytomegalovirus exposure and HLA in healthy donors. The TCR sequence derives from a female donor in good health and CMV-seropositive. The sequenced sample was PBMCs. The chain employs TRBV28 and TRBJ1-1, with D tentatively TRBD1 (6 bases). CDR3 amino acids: CASRVQGRSNTEAFF. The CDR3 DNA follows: TGTGCCAGCAGAGTACAGGGAAGGAGTAACACTGAAGCTTTCTTT.